A selection of T cell receptor beta chains follows, all from one sample in a study of radiotherapy plus CTLA-4 blockade in lung cancer. The assay was immunoSEQ multiplex PCR, and TCRdb's table has in-frame clones only and misses some. Counted here are 85,000 to 90,000 clones, about 87% occurring once; the ten biggest clones make up approximately 15%. The source material was peripheral blood, sampled from a patient treated with radiotherapy plus ipilimumab. All receptors come from a human donor with non-small cell lung cancer that progressed on radiotherapy plus ipilimumab. CDR3s include the opening cysteine and the closing phenylalanine or tryptophan. The D gene is left open where the match is weak. Clone size is stated in some rows and not others, as once, few, many or a class when expanded.

v_call	clone_size	j_call	d_call	cdr3_nt	cdr3_aa
TRBV28	-	TRBJ2-3	TRBD1	TGTGCCAGCAGGCGTGGGGGGACAGGGATTCCAGATACGCAGTATTTT	CASRRGGTGIPDTQYF
TRBV11-3	-	TRBJ2-2	-	TGTGCCAGCAGCTTAGGTGGGGGAAACCCCAACACCGGGGAGCTGTTTTTT	CASSLGGGNPNTGELFF
TRBV6-5	-	TRBJ1-1	TRBD1	TGTGCCAGCAGTTTCCCCGGGCAGGGGGCGGCCGCTTTCTTT	CASSFPGQGAAAFF
TRBV27	-	TRBJ2-7	TRBD2	TGTGCCAGCAGTCGGACTAGCAGGTCCTACGAGCAGTACTTC	CASSRTSRSYEQYF
TRBV18	-	TRBJ2-2	TRBD2	TGTGCCAGCTCACTGCGGGAGTCCGGGGAGCTGTTTTTT	CASSLRESGELFF
TRBV7-9	-	TRBJ1-4	TRBD1	TGTGCCAGCAGCTCGACAGGGGGCGCTTATGAAAAACTGTTTTTT	CASSSTGGAYEKLFF
TRBV7-8	once	TRBJ2-7	-	TGTGCCAGCAGCCCGAGTGGCGGTTACGAGCAGTACTTC	CASSPSGGYEQYF
TRBV7-2	-	TRBJ1-3	-	TGTGCCAGCAGCTTAATGGGACAAACCCCTGGAAACACCATATATTTT	CASSLMGQTPGNTIYF
TRBV7-9	-	TRBJ2-7	-	TGTGCCAGCAGCTGGGGGCGGGTTGCCGGGGACGAGCAGTACTTC	CASSWGRVAGDEQYF
TRBV30	-	TRBJ1-5	-	TGTGCCTGGAGTGTACGACAGGCCAATCAGCCCCAGCATTTT	CAWSVRQANQPQHF
TRBV5-4	-	TRBJ1-2	-	TGTGCCAGCAGCTCCGGGGCAGCAATTTATGGCTACACCTTC	CASSSGAAIYGYTF
TRBV7-2	once	TRBJ1-2	-	TGTGCCAGCAGACACCTCCCCCCCGGGGGGGCGTACTATGGCTACACCTTC	CASRHLPPGGAYYGYTF
TRBV19	-	TRBJ1-4	-	TGTGCCAGTAGTTTTGGCAGGGGTAATGAAAAACTGTTTTTT	CASSFGRGNEKLFF
TRBV9	-	TRBJ2-6	TRBD1	TGTGCCAGCAGCGTAACAGGGGAAGCTGGGGCCAACGTCCTGACTTTC	CASSVTGEAGANVLTF
TRBV28	-	TRBJ2-7	-	TGTGCCAGCAGTCCCGAGCCCCAGATCCACGAGCAGTACTTC	CASSPEPQIHEQYF
TRBV7-9	-	TRBJ2-7	-	TGTGCCAGCAGCTTCGGCCGGGGGTCGGAATTCAGCTACGAGCAGTACTTC	CASSFGRGSEFSYEQYF
TRBV7-2	few	TRBJ2-2	-	TGTGCCAGCAGCTTAGGGCCCTCCGGGGCAGGGGGGTCCGGGGAGCTGTTTTTT	CASSLGPSGAGGSGELFF
TRBV5-1	-	TRBJ1-2	TRBD1	TGCGCCAGCAGCTTGGATGGGACAGGAGTTAATGGCTACACCTTC	CASSLDGTGVNGYTF
TRBV5-1	once	TRBJ1-1	-	TGCGCCAGCAGCTTGGGAGGGGTACAGACTGAAGCTTTCTTT	CASSLGGVQTEAFF
TRBV15	-	TRBJ1-1	-	TGTGCCACCAGCAGAGATGAACGGGGAATGAACACTGAAGCTTTCTTT	CATSRDERGMNTEAFF
TRBV30	once	TRBJ1-4	-	TGTGCCTGGAGTTCCAAGCAACAGGCAACTAATGAAAAACTGTTTTTT	CAWSSKQQATNEKLFF
TRBV30	-	TRBJ1-2	-	TGTGCCTGGAGTGCCCCCGGGCCCTCTTATGGCTACACCTTC	CAWSAPGPSYGYTF
TRBV19	-	TRBJ1-5	-	TGTGCCAGTAGTAGAGGACAGCATAGCAATCAGCCCCAGCATTTT	CASSRGQHSNQPQHF
TRBV6-1	-	TRBJ2-7	-	TGTGCCAGCGGCGAAGGCTACGAGCAGTACTTC	CASGEGYEQYF
TRBV7-2	-	TRBJ2-7	TRBD2	TGTGCCAGCAGCTTCAGACTAGCGGGAGCAGGCGAGCAGTACTTC	CASSFRLAGAGEQYF
TRBV28	-	TRBJ1-2	-	TGTGCCAGCAGCCCGGCCCAGCCGGGCTACACCTTC	CASSPAQPGYTF
TRBV2	-	TRBJ2-7	TRBD2	TGTGCCAGCAGTGACTTACTAGCGGGGAGCTCCTACGAGCAGTACTTC	CASSDLLAGSSYEQYF
TRBV19	-	TRBJ1-5	-	TGTGCCAGTAGTAGGGCAGAATATAGCAATCAGCCCCAGCATTTT	CASSRAEYSNQPQHF
TRBV7-7	-	TRBJ2-5	-	TGTGCTAGCAGCGGCCCCATAAAGGGGGAGACCCAGTACTTC	CASSGPIKGETQYF
TRBV23-1	-	TRBJ2-7	-	TGCGCCAGCAGTCCGGGACGGAGCTCCTACGAGCAGTACTTC	CASSPGRSSYEQYF
TRBV30	-	TRBJ2-7	-	TGTGCCTGGAGTAGGACCGAGGGTCGCTACGAGCAGTACTTC	CAWSRTEGRYEQYF
TRBV4-1	-	TRBJ1-2	-	TGCGCCAGCAGTCAAGATTCTCGGGGACCGGGTGGCTACACCTTC	CASSQDSRGPGGYTF
TRBV6-1	-	TRBJ2-5	-	TGTGCCAGCAGTGGGAGGGGTGGCAGGGAAGAGACCCAGTACTTC	CASSGRGGREETQYF
TRBV25-1	-	TRBJ2-1	TRBD2	TGTGCCAGCAGTGAGACGGTAGTCCGCGGGAGATCCTACAATGAGCAGTTCTTC	CASSETVVRGRSYNEQFF
TRBV4-1	-	TRBJ1-4	-	TGCGCCAGCAGCCAAGACAGGTCAGGGGTTAATGAAAAACTGTTTTTT	CASSQDRSGVNEKLFF